This T cell receptor beta chain appears in the sequencing data of a study of beta chain features in type 1 diabetes. Study overall: The patients were much like the healthy donors in age, gender and cell yields. Points from the study as a whole: TCRB CDR3 length was moderately but significantly reduced in all four CD4+ subsets of Type 1 diabetes patients.

This clone was recorded once. Its antigen remains unknown. Expressed TCRB transcripts were sequenced because the isolated RNA had all been reverse transcribed beforehand. Repertoires were generated with immunoSEQ multiplex PCR, while TCRdb's copy carries only in-frame clones and drops some. The table lists 16,000 or so clones, roughly four fifths of them singletons, with more than 0.25% in the top ten. From germline, CDR1 is MNHEY and CDR2 SVGAGI. V dropped 2 bases and J dropped 6 bases, with 5 bases sitting between them. The CDR3 contains 12 residues. One heparinised draw of blood, averaging roughly 0.12 L, came from each donor. CD45RO/CCR7/CD25/CD127/CD95/CD27 sorting isolated CD4+ naive, central memory, regulatory and stem cell-like memory cells.

The chain couples TRBV6-5 to TRBJ2-1; D unclear. The specimen sequenced was stem cell memory CD4+ T cells from blood. The TCR comes from a woman between 18 and 29 years old with type 1 diabetes. CDR3 protein: CASSYSRNEQFF. The CDR3 DNA is TGTGCCAGCAGTTACAGCCGCAATGAGCAGTTCTTC.